Listed below are T cell receptor beta chains from one sample, sequenced in a study of CD8 T cells in ankylosing spondylitis. One entry per CDR3 protein, called by TCRdb with MiXCR from the 5' RACE reads. The profile shows under 250,000 distinct CDR3 sequences, about 10% of them singletons. The sample comprised blood, either unsorted or a sorted T cell fraction (not recorded which). The receptor source for this set is a male donor with ankylosing spondylitis or in good health (not recorded which). CDR3s include the opening cysteine and the closing phenylalanine or tryptophan. Fields, in order: D gene, J gene, clone size, V gene, CDR3 DNA, CDR3 protein. A D gene is named only where the DNA matches it firmly. Some rows have no size entry. The others give once, few or many, or a class for an expanded clone.

TRBD1,TRBJ2-1,many,TRBV29-1,TGCAGCACCGTTCCGGGACAGGGTGTAAATGAGCAGTTCTTC,CSTVPGQGVNEQFF
-,TRBJ1-1,few,TRBV25-1,TGTGCCAGCAGTGATGGGGCAGCTAACACTGAAGCTTTCTTT,CASSDGAANTEAFF
-,TRBJ2-1,many,TRBV29-1,TGCAGCGTTGACAGCCCGATCTACAATGAGCAGTTCTTC,CSVDSPIYNEQFF
TRBD2,TRBJ2-1,many,TRBV12-3/TRBV12-4,TGTGCCAGCAGTTTTACCAGCGGGAGAATCTATGAGCAGTTCTTC,CASSFTSGRIYEQFF
-,TRBJ2-1,many,TRBV30,TGTGCCCCGCGGTGGCCCTCCTACAATGAGCAGTTCTTC,CAPRWPSYNEQFF
-,TRBJ2-3,-,TRBV18,TGTGCCAGCTCACCCGCGATGGACACAGATACGCAGTATTTT,CASSPAMDTDTQYF
-,TRBJ2-2,many,TRBV5-6,TGTGCCAGCAGCTCCCGAGCACCGGAGGAGCTGTTTTTT,CASSSRAPEELFF
TRBD1,TRBJ2-1,many,TRBV29-1,TGCAGCGTGACAGGGTCCTCCTACAATGAGCAGTTCTTC,CSVTGSSYNEQFF
-,TRBJ2-2,many,TRBV25-1,TGTGCCAGCAGTGGGGATTTAAACACCGGGGAGCTGTTTTTT,CASSGDLNTGELFF
-,TRBJ1-1,many,TRBV6-5,TGTGCCAGCAGTTCCGTTACAGGGACTGAAGCTTTCTTT,CASSSVTGTEAFF
-,TRBJ1-1,-,TRBV7-9,TGTGCCAGCAGCTTAGTAATAGGGGATTGGGGGAACACTGAAGCTTTCTTT,CASSLVIGDWGNTEAFF
TRBD1,TRBJ2-5,many,TRBV6-1,TGTGCCAGCAGTGAAGCGCTGGACAGGGGTCGAGAGACCCAGTACTTC,CASSEALDRGRETQYF
TRBD1,TRBJ1-5,many,TRBV27,TGTGCCAGCGGGACAGGGGATAGCAATCAGCCCCAGCATTTT,CASGTGDSNQPQHF
-,TRBJ1-1,few,TRBV27,TGTGCCAGCAGGCCGGACCGAACCACCACTGAAGCTTTCTTT,CASRPDRTTTEAFF
-,TRBJ1-1,many,TRBV6-5,TGTGCCACCGGTCAGCTGAACACTGAAGCTTTCTTT,CATGQLNTEAFF
-,TRBJ1-3,many,TRBV7-2,TGTGCCAGCAGCTTAGGGGGATTCTCTGGAAACACCATATATTTT,CASSLGGFSGNTIYF
-,TRBJ2-1,many,TRBV3-1,TGTGCCAGCAGCCACCAGACAGGGAGGGTCAATGAGCAGTTCTTC,CASSHQTGRVNEQFF
-,TRBJ1-5,-,TRBV30,TGTGCCTGGCAAACAGGGAATCAGCCCCAGCATTTT,CAWQTGNQPQHF
TRBD1,TRBJ2-3,many,TRBV3-1,TGTGCCAGCAGCCCTAAACAGGGGGCATTGACAGATACGCAGTATTTT,CASSPKQGALTDTQYF
-,TRBJ1-2,many,TRBV4-1,TGCGCCAGCAGCCAAGTTTCCACGCAGGGGTATTATGGCTACACCTTC,CASSQVSTQGYYGYTF
TRBD1,TRBJ1-5,many,TRBV6-2/TRBV6-3,TGTGCCAGCAGTTCGTACGGACAGGGAGTCGGCAATCAGCCCCAGCATTTT,CASSSYGQGVGNQPQHF
TRBD1,TRBJ1-4,many,TRBV19,TGTGCCAGTAGCCAAGGAGGGACAGGGGATGAAAAACTGTTTTTT,CASSQGGTGDEKLFF
-,TRBJ2-1,many,TRBV12-3/TRBV12-4,TGTGCCAGCAGTAGGGCGGGGGCAGGTGAGCAGTTCTTC,CASSRAGAGEQFF
-,TRBJ2-7,many,TRBV10-3,TGTGCCATCAGTGAGCTTGGAGTAGGGGGGAGTAAGTACGAGCAGTACTTC,CAISELGVGGSKYEQYF